This TCR beta chain stems from a study of human T cells and chemical hapten exposure. Germline CDR1 is SGHRS and CDR2 is YFSETQ. The CDR3 totals 12 residues. The V end was cut by 7 bases, the J end by 2 bases, with 9 bases between. Individual cDNA molecules had unique molecular identifiers attached to them by the library. MiXCR, run by TCRdb on the RACE reads, gives a single entry per CDR3 protein. This sample has 180,000 or so distinct CDR3 sequences, with approximately 15% found just once. The time point was: patch test 1, 2 weeks after DPC sensitization. Sample treatment: therapeutic diphenylcyclopropenone sensitization with weekly scalp DPC. This clonotype was seen only once.

This specimen consisted of whole blood, obtained in connection with sensitization to the hapten diphenylcyclopropenone (DPC). This TCR derives from a woman aged 30 to 39 with alopecia areata. Some clones in this sample may be carry-over from other donors' samples. The genes are TRBV5-1 and TRBJ1-1, with D uncertain. In DNA form, the CDR3 reads TGCGCCAGCGACGGATTAAACACTGAAGCTTTCTTT. Residues: CASDGLNTEAFF.